A selection of T cell receptor beta chains follows, all from one sample in a study of shared clonotypes between healthy human individuals. Clones were sequenced by immunoSEQ multiplex PCR, and TCRdb holds only the in-frame ones, with some missing. The data hold about 670,000 clones, with 72% observed a single time. Sample: memory CD4+ T cells sorted from blood. Every receptor here comes from a woman aged 25 to 39 in good health. CDR3s include the opening cysteine and the closing phenylalanine or tryptophan. D genes are given only for firm matches. Some rows have no size entry. The others give once, few or many, or a class for an expanded clone.

size,J,D,length,V,CDR3,DNA
.,TRBJ2-7,.,18,TRBV5-6,CASSLAHRPPKESNEQYF,TGTGCCAGCAGCTTGGCCCATAGGCCTCCCAAGGAATCCAACGAGCAGTACTTC
.,TRBJ1-5,.,13,TRBV28,CASTMTARQPQHF,TGTGCCAGCACCATGACAGCCCGCCAGCCCCAGCATTTT
few,TRBJ1-4,TRBD1,15,TRBV11-3,CASSRPTGGYEKLFF,TGTGCCAGCAGCCGACCGACAGGGGGATATGAAAAACTGTTTTTT
.,TRBJ2-7,TRBD1,14,TRBV5-8,CASSLGAGGDEQYF,TGTGCCAGCAGCTTGGGAGCAGGGGGCGACGAGCAGTACTTC
.,TRBJ2-1,TRBD2,17,TRBV25-1,CASTSGNSGRPGDEQFF,TGTGCCAGCACCTCAGGGAATAGCGGGAGGCCGGGGGATGAGCAGTTCTTC
.,TRBJ2-7,.,17,TRBV7-3,CASSVGSGGQTSYEQYF,TGTGCCAGCAGCGTCGGTTCCGGGGGGCAGACTTCCTACGAGCAGTACTTC
.,TRBJ2-5,TRBD1,14,TRBV15,CATSRQGARETQYF,TGTGCCACCAGCAGACAGGGGGCTAGGGAGACCCAGTACTTC
.,TRBJ2-1,.,14,TRBV11-2,CASSLDLRSDEQFF,TGTGCCAGCAGCTTAGATCTCCGGTCGGATGAGCAGTTCTTC
many,TRBJ1-1,TRBD1,14,TRBV5-1,CASSPGTGGTEAFF,TGCGCCAGCAGCCCAGGGACAGGGGGCACTGAAGCTTTCTTT
.,TRBJ1-5,.,14,TRBV28,CASSLGIGYQPQHF,TGTGCCAGCAGTTTGGGAATCGGGTATCAGCCCCAGCATTTT
many,TRBJ2-7,.,15,TRBV6-5,CASSYTGGLGYEQYF,TGTGCCAGCAGTTACACCGGGGGTCTAGGCTACGAGCAGTACTTC
.,TRBJ1-2,.,13,TRBV7-8,CASSESWVDGYTF,TGTGCCAGCAGCGAAAGTTGGGTGGATGGCTACACCTTC
.,TRBJ2-7,TRBD2,19,TRBV27,CASSLGWASGRTLPYEQYF,TGTGCCAGCAGTTTGGGTTGGGCTAGCGGGAGGACCCTTCCCTACGAGCAGTACTTC
.,TRBJ2-7,TRBD2,15,TRBV15,CATSREVAGTYEQYF,TGTGCCACCAGCAGAGAGGTAGCGGGGACCTACGAGCAGTACTTC
once,TRBJ1-1,.,14,TRBV6-5,CASSYPGPNTEAFF,TGTGCCAGCAGTTACCCAGGGCCGAACACTGAAGCTTTCTTT
.,TRBJ1-2,TRBD1,17,TRBV28,CASSLSSRQGVNYGYTF,TGTGCCAGCAGTCTAAGTTCCCGACAGGGGGTAAACTATGGCTACACCTTC
.,TRBJ1-2,.,13,TRBV28,CASSSDGYYGYTF,TGTGCCAGCAGTTCGGACGGCTACTATGGCTACACCTTC
.,TRBJ2-7,.,14,TRBV4-2,CASSQDGGFYEQYF,TGTGCCAGCAGCCAAGATGGAGGGTTCTACGAGCAGTACTTC
.,TRBJ2-7,.,15,TRBV6-6,CASRRGNRAPYEQYF,TGTGCCAGCAGGAGGGGCAACAGGGCCCCCTACGAGCAGTACTTC
once,TRBJ2-3,.,15,TRBV28,CASSSLGDGTDTQYF,TGTGCCAGCAGTTCCCTCGGGGATGGCACAGATACGCAGTATTTT
.,TRBJ1-1,.,12,TRBV30,CAWNRDNSEAFF,TGTGCCTGGAATCGGGACAACTCTGAAGCTTTCTTT